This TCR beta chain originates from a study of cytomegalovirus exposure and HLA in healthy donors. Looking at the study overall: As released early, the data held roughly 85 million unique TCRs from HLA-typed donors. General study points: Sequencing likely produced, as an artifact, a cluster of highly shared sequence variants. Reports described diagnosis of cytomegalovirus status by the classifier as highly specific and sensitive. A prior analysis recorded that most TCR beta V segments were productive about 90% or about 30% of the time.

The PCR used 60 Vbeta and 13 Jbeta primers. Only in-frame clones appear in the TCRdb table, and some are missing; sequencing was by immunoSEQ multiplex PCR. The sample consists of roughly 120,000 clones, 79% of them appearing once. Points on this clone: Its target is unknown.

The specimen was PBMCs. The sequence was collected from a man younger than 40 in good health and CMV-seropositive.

The CDR3 sequence: CASSLIGSADTQYF. In DNA form, the CDR3 reads TGTGCCAGCAGCTTAATCGGTAGCGCAGATACGCAGTATTTT. The chain joins TRBV7-3 to TRBJ2-3, with D perhaps TRBD2 (5 bases). The CDR3 consists of 14 residues. Trimming took off 1 base at V and 4 bases at J, with 9 bases between the two ends. Germline CDR1 and CDR2: SGHTA and FQGTGA.